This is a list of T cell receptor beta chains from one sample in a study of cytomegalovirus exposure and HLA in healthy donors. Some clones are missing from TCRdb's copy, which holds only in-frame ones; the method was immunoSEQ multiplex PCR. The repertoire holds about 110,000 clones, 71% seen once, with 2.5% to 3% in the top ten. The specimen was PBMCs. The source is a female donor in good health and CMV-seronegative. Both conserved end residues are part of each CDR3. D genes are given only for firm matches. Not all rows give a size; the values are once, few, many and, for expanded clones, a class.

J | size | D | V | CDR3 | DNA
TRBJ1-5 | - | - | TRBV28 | CASSLLQGSNQPQHF | TGTGCCAGCAGTTTATTACAGGGTAGCAATCAGCCCCAGCATTTT
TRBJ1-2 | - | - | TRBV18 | CASSPIRLGAHNNYGYTF | TGTGCCAGCTCACCAATAAGACTGGGGGCGCATAACAACTATGGCTACACCTTC
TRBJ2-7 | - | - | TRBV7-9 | CASSSTSGLYEQYF | TGTGCCAGCAGCTCTACCAGCGGGTTATACGAGCAGTACTTC
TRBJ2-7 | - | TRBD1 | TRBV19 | CASSIWDRGEQYF | TGTGCCAGTAGTATTTGGGACAGGGGCGAGCAGTACTTC
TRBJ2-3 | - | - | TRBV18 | CASSPSHPSGTDTQYF | TGTGCCAGCTCACCAAGTCATCCCAGCGGGACAGATACGCAGTATTTT
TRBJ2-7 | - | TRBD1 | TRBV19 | CAIRDSLSGVQYF | TGTGCCATAAGGGACAGCCTATCAGGGGTGCAGTACTTC
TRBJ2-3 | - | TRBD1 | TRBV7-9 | CASSIETGADTQYF | TGTGCCAGCAGCATCGAGACAGGGGCCGATACGCAGTATTTT
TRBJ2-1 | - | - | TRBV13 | CASSLLANNEQFF | TGTGCCAGCAGCTTGCTAGCAAACAATGAGCAGTTCTTC
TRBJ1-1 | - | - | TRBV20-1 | CSAIGVEAFF | TGCAGTGCTATCGGAGTGGAAGCTTTCTTT
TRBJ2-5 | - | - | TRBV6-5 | CASSGLKKTQYF | TGTGCCAGCAGTGGACTAAAGAAGACCCAGTACTTC
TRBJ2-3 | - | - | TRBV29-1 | CSARTSTDTQYF | TGCAGCGCCCGAACTAGCACAGATACGCAGTATTTT
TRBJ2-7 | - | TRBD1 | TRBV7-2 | CASSLAPGGGEQYF | TGTGCCAGCAGCTTAGCCCCAGGGGGCGGCGAGCAGTACTTC
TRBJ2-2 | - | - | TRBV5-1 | CASSLGQLALTGELFF | TGCGCCAGCAGCTTGGGACAACTAGCCCTCACCGGGGAGCTGTTTTTT
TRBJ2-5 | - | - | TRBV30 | CAWAVGETQYF | TGTGCCTGGGCGGTAGGAGAGACCCAGTACTTC
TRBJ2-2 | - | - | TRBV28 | CAGQTPNTGELFF | TGTGCCGGACAAACACCGAACACCGGGGAGCTGTTTTTT
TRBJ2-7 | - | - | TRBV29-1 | CSVRLGAEQYF | TGCAGCGTTAGGTTAGGGGCCGAGCAGTACTTC
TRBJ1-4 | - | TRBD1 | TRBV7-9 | CASSGTGREKLFF | TGTGCCAGCAGCGGGACAGGGCGGGAAAAACTGTTTTTT
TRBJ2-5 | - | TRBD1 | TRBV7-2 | CASSFADRGWRETQYF | TGTGCCAGCAGCTTCGCAGACAGGGGGTGGCGGGAGACCCAGTACTTC
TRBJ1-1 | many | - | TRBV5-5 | CASSFQSITVNTEAFF | TGTGCCAGCAGCTTCCAATCCATCACAGTGAACACTGAAGCTTTCTTT
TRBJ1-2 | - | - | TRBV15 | CATGEGTRGYGYTF | TGTGCCACCGGCGAGGGGACTCGTGGCTATGGCTACACCTTC
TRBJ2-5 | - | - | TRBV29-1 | CSVEQSGETQYF | TGCAGCGTTGAACAGTCAGGAGAGACCCAGTACTTC
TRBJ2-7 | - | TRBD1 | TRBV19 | CASSIRGGDEQYF | TGTGCCAGTAGTATTCGAGGGGGCGACGAGCAGTACTTC
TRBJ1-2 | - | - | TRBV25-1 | CASSDPGQHYGYTF | TGTGCCAGCAGTGACCCTGGACAGCACTATGGCTACACCTTC
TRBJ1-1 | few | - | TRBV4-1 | CASSQAAGDTEAFF | TGTGCCAGCAGCCAAGCGGCCGGGGACACTGAAGCTTTCTTT
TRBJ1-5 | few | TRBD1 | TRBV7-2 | CASSPWTGGTWAQHF | TGTGCCAGCAGCCCCTGGACAGGGGGTACTTGGGCCCAGCATTTT
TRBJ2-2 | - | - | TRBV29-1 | CSVSPGGAGELFF | TGCAGCGTTTCCCCCGGCGGGGCCGGGGAGCTGTTTTTT
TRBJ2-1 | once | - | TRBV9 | CASSGGAGESYNEQFF | TGTGCCAGCAGCGGGGGAGCAGGGGAATCGTACAATGAGCAGTTCTTC
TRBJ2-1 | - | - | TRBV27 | CASSLKQGRSYEQFF | TGTGCCAGCAGTTTGAAACAGGGGAGGTCATATGAGCAGTTCTTC
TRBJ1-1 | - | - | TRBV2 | CASSVNVAKTGTEAFF | TGTGCCAGCAGTGTAAATGTGGCGAAAACGGGCACTGAAGCTTTCTTT
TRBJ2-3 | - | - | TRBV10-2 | CASSGLSTDTQYF | TGCGCCAGCAGTGGTCTCAGCACAGATACGCAGTATTTT
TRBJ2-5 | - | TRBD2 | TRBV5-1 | CASNLAGGPQETQYF | TGCGCCAGCAACCTAGCGGGAGGGCCACAGGAGACCCAGTACTTC
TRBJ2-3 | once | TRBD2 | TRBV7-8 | CASSGLASGSWVDTQYF | TGTGCCAGCAGCGGCCTGGCTAGCGGGAGTTGGGTAGATACGCAGTATTTT
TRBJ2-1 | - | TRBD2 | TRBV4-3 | CASSQGTSGTDYNEQFF | TGCGCCAGCAGCCAAGGGACTAGCGGGACGGATTACAATGAGCAGTTCTTC
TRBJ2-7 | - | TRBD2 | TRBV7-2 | CASSLASGSQYEQYF | TGTGCCAGCAGCTTAGCTAGCGGGAGTCAGTACGAGCAGTACTTC
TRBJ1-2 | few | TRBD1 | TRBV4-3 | CASSQDYGTVAGYTF | TGCGCCAGCAGCCAAGACTATGGGACAGTAGCTGGCTACACCTTC
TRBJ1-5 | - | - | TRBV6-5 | CASRRRGSNQPQHF | TGTGCCAGCAGGCGACGGGGGAGCAATCAGCCCCAGCATTTT
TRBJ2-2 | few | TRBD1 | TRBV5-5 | CASSFGQGTGELFF | TGTGCCAGCAGCTTCGGACAGGGAACCGGGGAGCTGTTTTTT
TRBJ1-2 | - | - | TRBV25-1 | CASSVTGLAYGYTF | TGTGCCAGCAGCGTTACAGGGTTGGCCTATGGCTACACCTTC
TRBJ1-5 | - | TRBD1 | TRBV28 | CASAPGRGEVQPQHF | TGTGCCAGCGCACCGGGCAGGGGGGAAGTTCAGCCCCAGCATTTT
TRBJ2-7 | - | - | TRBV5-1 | CASSYPGYEQYF | TGCGCCAGCAGCTATCCAGGCTACGAGCAGTACTTC
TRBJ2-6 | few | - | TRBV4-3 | CASSQDSTGSGANVLTF | TGCGCCAGCAGCCAAGATTCGACGGGCTCTGGGGCCAACGTCCTGACTTTC
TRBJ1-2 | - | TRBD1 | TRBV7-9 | CASSPIRDSYGYTF | TGTGCCAGCAGCCCCATAAGGGACAGCTATGGCTACACCTTC
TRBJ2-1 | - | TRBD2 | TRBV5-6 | CASSGGASGSLDEQFF | TGTGCCAGCAGCGGCGGGGCTAGCGGGAGTTTAGATGAGCAGTTCTTC
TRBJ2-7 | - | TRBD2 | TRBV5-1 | CASSQPGLAGEQYF | TGCGCCAGCAGCCAACCGGGACTAGCAGGCGAGCAGTACTTC
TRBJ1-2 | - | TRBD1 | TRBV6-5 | CASRPGQNYGYTF | TGTGCCAGCAGGCCGGGACAGAACTATGGCTACACCTTC
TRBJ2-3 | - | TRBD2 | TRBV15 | CATSGGTSGSPDTQYF | TGTGCCACCAGCGGCGGGACTAGCGGGAGCCCAGATACGCAGTATTTT
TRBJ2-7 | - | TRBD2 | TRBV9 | CASSLGSGSVDEQYF | TGTGCCAGCAGCCTGGGAAGCGGGAGTGTCGACGAGCAGTACTTC
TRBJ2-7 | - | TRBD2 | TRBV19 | CASSIGLAGVPEQYF | TGTGCCAGTAGTATAGGGCTAGCGGGAGTACCCGAGCAGTACTTC
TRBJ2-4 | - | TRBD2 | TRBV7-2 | CASSLAQLAGGRVDIQYF | TGTGCCAGCAGCTTAGCCCAGCTAGCGGGAGGGCGAGTGGACATTCAGTACTTC
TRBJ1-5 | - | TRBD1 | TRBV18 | CASSPTPQLNSGTDNQPQHF | TGTGCCAGCTCACCGACTCCCCAATTAAACTCCGGGACAGATAATCAGCCCCAGCATTTT
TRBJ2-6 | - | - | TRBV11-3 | CASTGGPISGANVLTF | TGTGCCAGCACGGGGGGCCCTATCTCTGGGGCCAACGTCCTGACTTTC
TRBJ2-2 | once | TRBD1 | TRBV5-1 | CASSLQGDTGELFF | TGCGCCAGCAGCTTACAGGGGGACACCGGGGAGCTGTTTTTT
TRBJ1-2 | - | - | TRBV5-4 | CASSLVRGSGYGYTF | TGTGCCAGCAGCTTGGTTCGGGGTAGCGGCTATGGCTACACCTTC
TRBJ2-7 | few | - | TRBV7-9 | CASSSPRGEFEQYF | TGTGCCAGCAGCTCCCCACGCGGGGAGTTCGAGCAGTACTTC
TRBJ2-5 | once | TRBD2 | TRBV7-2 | CASREVRETQYF | TGTGCCAGCCGGGAGGTTAGAGAGACCCAGTACTTC
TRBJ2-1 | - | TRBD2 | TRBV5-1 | CASSLKRGAEQFF | TGCGCCAGCAGCTTGAAGCGGGGCGCTGAGCAGTTCTTC
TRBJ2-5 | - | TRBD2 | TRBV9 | CASTIGLAGETQYF | TGTGCCAGCACGATAGGGCTAGCGGGAGAGACCCAGTACTTC
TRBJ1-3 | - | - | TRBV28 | CASRSSSGNTIYF | TGTGCCAGCAGGTCATCCTCTGGAAACACCATATATTTT
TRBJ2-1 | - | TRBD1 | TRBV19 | CASSPMGTGFSYNEQFF | TGTGCCAGTAGTCCCATGGGGACAGGGTTTTCTTACAATGAGCAGTTCTTC
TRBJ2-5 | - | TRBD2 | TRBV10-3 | CAISEMGREPPQETQYF | TGTGCCATCAGTGAAATGGGGCGGGAGCCTCCCCAAGAGACCCAGTACTTC